The clone carrying this T cell receptor (beta chain) was counted many times. This entry belongs to a study of CD8 T cells in ankylosing spondylitis. A quantitative 5'-RACE method, one with molecular barcodes, was used to make TCR beta libraries. Using its own MiXCR run on the 5' RACE reads, TCRdb lists one record per CDR3 protein. The table lists around 88,000 distinct CDR3 sequences, around 10% of them singletons, with 4% to 5.5% in the top ten. The germline gives CDR1 MNHEY, CDR2 SMNVEV (reference sequence). CDR3 length equals 15 residues. The germline V and J ends were trimmed by 5 bases and 4 bases, with 17 bases remaining between them.

This chain links TRBV27 with TRBJ1-1; no clear D gene. Sequencing was done on a sample of blood, either unsorted or a sorted T cell fraction (not recorded which). The TCR originated in a male donor with ankylosing spondylitis or in good health (not recorded which). The CDR3 spells CASSPHARWVTEAFF. The DNA for the CDR3 is TGTGCCAGCAGTCCCCATGCCAGATGGGTCACTGAAGCTTTCTTT.